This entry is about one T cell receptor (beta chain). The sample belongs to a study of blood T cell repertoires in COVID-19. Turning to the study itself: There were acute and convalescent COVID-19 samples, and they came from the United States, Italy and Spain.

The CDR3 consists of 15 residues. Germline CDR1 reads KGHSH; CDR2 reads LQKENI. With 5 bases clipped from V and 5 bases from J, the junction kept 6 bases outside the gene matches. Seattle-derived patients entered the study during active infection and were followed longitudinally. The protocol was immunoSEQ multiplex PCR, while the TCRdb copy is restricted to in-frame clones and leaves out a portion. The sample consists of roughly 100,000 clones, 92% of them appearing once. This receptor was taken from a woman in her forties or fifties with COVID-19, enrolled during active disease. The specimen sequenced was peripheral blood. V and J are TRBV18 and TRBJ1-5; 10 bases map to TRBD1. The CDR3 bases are TGTGCCAGCTCATTCGTGACAGGGGGCGATCAGCCCCAGCATTTT. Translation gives CASSFVTGGDQPQHF.